The following is a T cell receptor (beta chain) sequence with its context. What it binds is not known. MiXCR was run by TCRdb on the RACE reads, yielding one entry per CDR3 protein. The sample carries about 120,000 distinct CDR3 sequences, roughly 13% recorded once. Regarding time point: patch test 1, 2 weeks after DPC sensitization. As to treatment: therapeutic diphenylcyclopropenone sensitization with weekly scalp DPC. Germline assignment: CDR1 MNHEY and CDR2 SVGAGI. This CDR3 contains 13 residues. V was trimmed by 7 bases and J by 4 bases, leaving 13 bases between them. The record originates from a study of human T cells and chemical hapten exposure. General study points: There was alopecia in the donors, so their immune response may differ from that of healthy people.

Sample: whole blood, taken in connection with sensitization to the hapten diphenylcyclopropenone (DPC). This clonotype originated in a man between 18 and 35 years old with alopecia areata. Some clones in this sample may be carry-over from other donors' samples. V and J are TRBV6-5 and TRBJ1-2; D possibly corresponds to TRBD1 (5 bases). CDR3 sequence (DNA): TGTGCCAGCACATCGGAGGGGATCTATGGCTACACCTTC. This encodes CASTSEGIYGYTF.